These 9 T cell receptor beta chains originate from one sample sequenced in a study of shared clonotypes between healthy human individuals. The repertoire was sequenced with immunoSEQ multiplex PCR; TCRdb's copy has only in-frame clones and lacks some. The data contain about 2.5 million clones, around 93% of them singletons. Sequencing input: naive CD4+ T cells from PBMCs. Subset defined: CD45RA+ positively selected. Receptors originate from a man between 18 and 29 years old in good health. Some clones in this sample may be carry-over from other donors' samples.

The rearrangement joins TRBV28 to TRBJ1-2, with a weak D call TRBD1 (5 bases). CDR1 MDHEN and CDR2 SYDVKM come from the germline V gene. V was clipped by 5 bases and J by 3 bases, with 13 bases between them. CDR3 length: 14 residues. The CDR3 spells CASSPWGFDYGYTF. The CDR3 DNA reads TGTGCCAGCAGTCCCTGGGGGTTTGACTATGGCTACACCTTC.

This rearrangement joins TRBV9 to TRBJ1-1, with D unresolved. The length of the CDR3 is 14 residues. Trimming took off 0 bases at V and 1 base at J, with 7 bases between the two ends. Germline CDR1 SGDLS, CDR2 YYNGEE. The CDR3 nucleotides read TGTGCCAGCAGCGTAGGTAGTAGGAACACTGAAGCTTTCTTT. It specifies CASSVGSRNTEAFF.

The rearrangement joins TRBV27 to TRBJ1-2; D is unclear. The V gene's germline CDR1 is MNHEY and CDR2 SMNVEV (reference sequence). This CDR3 comprises 14 residues. Trimming shortened V by 2 bases and J by 8 bases, and 15 bases separated the two germline ends. The CDR3 DNA sequence: TGTGCCAGCAGTTTAGTCCCTCTTTCGGTGGGCTACACCTTC. Amino acids: CASSLVPLSVGYTF.

The DNA of the CDR3 is TGTGCCAGCAGTCCCCGGACAGGGTGGCAGCCCCAGCATTTT. Protein: CASSPRTGWQPQHF. The chain carries TRBV6-5 and TRBJ1-5, with TRBD1 matching over 8 bases. The trim removed 5 bases at V and 7 bases at J, leaving 7 bases unmatched. The CDR3 contains 14 residues. Germline V gene data show CDR1 as MNHEY and CDR2 as SVGAGI.

As to this clone: This sample also contains other DNA sequences that code for the same CDR3. The chain combines TRBV7-3 with TRBJ2-2; 7 bases line up with TRBD2. Germline V gives CDR1 SGHTA, CDR2 FQGTGA. This CDR3 contains 15 residues. The junction had 2 bases not matched to a gene; V was cut back by 4 bases and J by 0 bases. CDR3 amino acids: CASSSLAANTGELFF. The DNA for the CDR3 is TGTGCCAGCAGCTCCCTAGCGGCGAACACCGGGGAGCTGTTTTTT.

The chain combines TRBV15 with TRBJ1-5; D may be TRBD1 (5 bases). Germline V lookup: CDR1 LNHNV, CDR2 YYDKDF (reference sequence). The CDR3 is 15 residues long. With 1 base removed from V and 5 bases from J, the gap between germline ends came to 12 bases. Here the CDR3 reads CATSRARGGHQPQHF. In DNA, the CDR3 is TGTGCCACCAGCAGAGCTCGGGGGGGACATCAGCCCCAGCATTTT.

This clone was recorded once. The chain links TRBV28 to TRBJ1-2; D gene unclear. Between the trimmed V and J ends, which lost 3 bases and 7 bases, there was a span of 15 bases. The CDR3 sequence is 14 residues long. Germline assignment: CDR1 MDHEN and CDR2 SYDVKM. Written as DNA, the CDR3 is TGTGCCAGCAGTTTGGCCGACCCGTACGGTGGCTACACCTTC. Translating gives CASSLADPYGGYTF.

The rearrangement joins TRBV28 to TRBJ1-3; D perhaps matches TRBD1 (5 bases). This CDR3 spans 14 amino acids. V was cut by 7 bases and J by 3 bases, with 13 bases left in between. CDR1 is MDHEN and CDR2 is SYDVKM in the germline V gene. The DNA for the CDR3 is TGTGCCAGCACCGTAGGAGGGGTTGGAAACACCATATATTTT. The encoded protein is CASTVGGVGNTIYF.

The V and J genes are TRBV2 and TRBJ2-1; 12 bases agree with TRBD2. The CDR3 is made up of 15 amino acids. With 1 base clipped from V and 10 bases from J, the junction kept 5 bases outside the gene matches. Germline CDR1 is SNHLY and CDR2 is FYNNEI. The CDR3 region is CASSEGLAGGFEQFF. The CDR3 DNA sequence: TGTGCCAGCAGTGAAGGGCTAGCGGGAGGGTTCGAGCAGTTCTTC.